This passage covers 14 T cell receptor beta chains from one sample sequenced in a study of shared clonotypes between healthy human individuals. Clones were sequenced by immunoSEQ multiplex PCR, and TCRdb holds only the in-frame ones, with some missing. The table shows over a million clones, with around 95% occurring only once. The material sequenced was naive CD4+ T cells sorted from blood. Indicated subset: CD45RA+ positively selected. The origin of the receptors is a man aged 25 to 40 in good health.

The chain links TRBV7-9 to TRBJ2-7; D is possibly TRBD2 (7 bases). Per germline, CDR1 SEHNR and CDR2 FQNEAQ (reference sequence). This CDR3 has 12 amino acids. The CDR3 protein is CALGGGPYEQYF. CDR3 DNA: TGTGCTTTGGGAGGGGGACCCTACGAGCAGTACTTC.

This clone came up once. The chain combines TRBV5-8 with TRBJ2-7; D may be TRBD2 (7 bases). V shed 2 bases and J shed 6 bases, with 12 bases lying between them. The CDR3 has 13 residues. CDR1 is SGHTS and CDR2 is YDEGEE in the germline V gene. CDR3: CASSFGGRVEQYF. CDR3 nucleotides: TGTGCCAGCAGCTTCGGGGGGCGAGTCGAGCAGTACTTC.

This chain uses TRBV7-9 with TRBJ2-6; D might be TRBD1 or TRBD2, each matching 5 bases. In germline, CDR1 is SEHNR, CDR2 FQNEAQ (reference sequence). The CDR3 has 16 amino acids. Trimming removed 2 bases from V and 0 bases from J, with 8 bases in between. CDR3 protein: CASSLLGTSGANVLTF. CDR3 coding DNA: TGTGCCAGCAGCTTACTTGGGACCTCTGGGGCCAACGTCCTGACTTTC.

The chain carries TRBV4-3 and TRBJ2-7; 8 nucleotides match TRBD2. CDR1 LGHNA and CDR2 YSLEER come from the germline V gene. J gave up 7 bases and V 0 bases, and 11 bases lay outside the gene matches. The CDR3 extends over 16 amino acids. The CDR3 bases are TGCGCCAGCAGCCAAGAGGGGACGGGAGGGCCGGGAGAGCAGTACTTC. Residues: CASSQEGTGGPGEQYF.

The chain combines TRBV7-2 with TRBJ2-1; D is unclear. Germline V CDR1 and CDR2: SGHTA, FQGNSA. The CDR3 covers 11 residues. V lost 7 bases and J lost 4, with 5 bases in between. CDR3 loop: CASTPYNEQFF. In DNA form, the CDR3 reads TGTGCCAGCACCCCATACAATGAGCAGTTCTTC.

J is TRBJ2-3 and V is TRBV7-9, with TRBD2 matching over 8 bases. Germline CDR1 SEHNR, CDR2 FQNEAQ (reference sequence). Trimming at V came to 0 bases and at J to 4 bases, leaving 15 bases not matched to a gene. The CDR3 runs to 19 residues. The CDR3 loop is CASSLASASGPLRADTQYF. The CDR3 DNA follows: TGTGCCAGCAGCTTAGCATCGGCTAGCGGGCCCCTACGGGCAGATACGCAGTATTTT.

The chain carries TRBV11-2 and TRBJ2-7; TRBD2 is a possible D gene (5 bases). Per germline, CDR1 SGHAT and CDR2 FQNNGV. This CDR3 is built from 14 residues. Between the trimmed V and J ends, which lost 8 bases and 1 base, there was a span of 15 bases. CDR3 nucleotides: TGTGCCAGCGCTAGCAACTTTGATTCCTACGAGCAGTACTTC. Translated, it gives CASASNFDSYEQYF.

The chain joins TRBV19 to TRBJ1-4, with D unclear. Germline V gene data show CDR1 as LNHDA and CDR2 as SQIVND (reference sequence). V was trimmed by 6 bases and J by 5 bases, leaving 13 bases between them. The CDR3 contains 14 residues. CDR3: CASSFQPYNEKLFF. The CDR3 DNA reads TGTGCCAGTAGCTTTCAGCCTTACAATGAAAAACTGTTTTTT.

The CDR3 DNA reads TGTGCCAGCTCACAAATTAGACAGGGTTTCGTCGTGAACACTGAAGCTTTCTTT. Its protein product is CASSQIRQGFVVNTEAFF. The V call is TRBV18, the J call TRBJ1-1; 7 nucleotides align to TRBD1. The CDR3 runs 18 residues. Germline-derived CDR1 and CDR2 are KGHSH and LQKENI. Trimming at V came to 4 bases and at J to 0 bases, leaving 14 bases not matched to a gene. The whole variable domain, filled in from reference TRBV18 and TRBJ1-1, reads NAGVMQNPRHLVRRRGQEARLRCSPMKGHSHVYWYRQLPEEGLKFMVYLQKENIIDESGMPKERFSAEFPKEGPSILRIQQVVRGDSAAYFCASSQIRQGFVVNTEAFFGQGTRLTVV.

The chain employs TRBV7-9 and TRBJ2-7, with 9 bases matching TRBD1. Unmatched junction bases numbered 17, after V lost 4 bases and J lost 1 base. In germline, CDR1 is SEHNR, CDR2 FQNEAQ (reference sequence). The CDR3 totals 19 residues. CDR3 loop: CASSSTDQKTGGKSYEQYF. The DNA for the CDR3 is TGTGCCAGCAGCTCAACAGACCAGAAGACAGGGGGAAAATCCTACGAGCAGTACTTC. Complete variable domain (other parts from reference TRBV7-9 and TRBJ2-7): DTGVSQNPRHKITKRGQNVTFRCDPISEHNRLYWYRQTLGQGPEFLTYFQNEAQLEKSRLLSDRFSAERPKGSFSTLEIQRTEQGDSAMYLCASSSTDQKTGGKSYEQYFGPGTRLTVT.

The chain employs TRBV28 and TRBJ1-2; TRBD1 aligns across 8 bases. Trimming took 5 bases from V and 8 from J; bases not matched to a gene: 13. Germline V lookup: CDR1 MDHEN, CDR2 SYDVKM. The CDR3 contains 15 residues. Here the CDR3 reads CASSLSGGPTTGYTF. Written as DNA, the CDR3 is TGTGCCAGCAGTCTTTCAGGGGGCCCCACCACCGGCTACACCTTC.

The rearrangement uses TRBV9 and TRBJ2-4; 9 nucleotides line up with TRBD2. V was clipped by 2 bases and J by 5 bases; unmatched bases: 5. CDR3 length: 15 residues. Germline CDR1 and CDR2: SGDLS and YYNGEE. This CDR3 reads CASSVTAGGQNIQYF. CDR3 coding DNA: TGTGCCAGCAGCGTTACAGCGGGAGGTCAAAACATTCAGTACTTC.

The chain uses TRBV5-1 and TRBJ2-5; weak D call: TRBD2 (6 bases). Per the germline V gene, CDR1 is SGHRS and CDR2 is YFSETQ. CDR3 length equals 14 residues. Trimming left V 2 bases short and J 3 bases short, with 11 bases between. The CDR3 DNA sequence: TGCGCCAGCAGCTTACCGGGAGTTGAAGAGACCCAGTACTTC. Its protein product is CASSLPGVEETQYF.

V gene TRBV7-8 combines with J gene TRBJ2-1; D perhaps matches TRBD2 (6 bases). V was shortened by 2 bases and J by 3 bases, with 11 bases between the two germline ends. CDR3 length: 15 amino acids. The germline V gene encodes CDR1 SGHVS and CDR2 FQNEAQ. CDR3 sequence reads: CASSLIPGDYNEQFF. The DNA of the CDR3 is TGTGCCAGCAGCTTAATACCGGGAGACTACAATGAGCAGTTCTTC.